Below, 25 T cell receptor beta chains from the same sample are listed, as sequenced in a study of blood T cell repertoires in COVID-19 (dated by TCRdb to the early 2020s). Library creation used the immunoSEQ multiplex PCR assay. TCRdb limited this immuneACCESS table to in-frame rearrangements with V and J called. A share of clones is missing; checked studies link under half to unresolved V genes, and the rest is unexplained. This sample lists over 55,000 clones; about 90% were detected once. The ten largest clones represent 20% to 25% of the sample. Sequenced sample: peripheral blood. Every receptor here comes from a woman of 80 years or more with COVID-19, enrolled during active disease.

This sequence joins TRBV5-1 and TRBJ1-2, with 8 bases aligning to TRBD1. CDR1 SGHRS and CDR2 YFSETQ come from the germline V gene. The CDR3 spans 13 residues. V lost 7 bases to trimming and J lost 4 bases; unmatched junction nucleotides: 6. The CDR3 coding sequence is TGCGCCAGCTCTTCACAGGGGGTCTATGGCTACACCTTC. It yields the protein CASSSQGVYGYTF.

The chain recombines TRBV2 with TRBJ2-1; 12 bases agree with TRBD2. The germline V gene encodes CDR1 SNHLY and CDR2 FYNNEI. V gave up 2 bases and J gave up 5 bases; unmatched junction bases: 1. This CDR3 contains 15 residues. CDR3: CASSESSGGDNEQFF. Here the CDR3 DNA reads TGTGCCAGCAGTGAATCTAGCGGGGGGGACAATGAGCAGTTCTTC.

V gene TRBV27 combines with J gene TRBJ2-3, with TRBD2 matching over 9 bases. V shed 4 bases, J shed 2 bases, and the junction held 13 bases outside the gene matches. Per germline, CDR1 MNHEY and CDR2 SMNVEV (reference sequence). This CDR3 comprises 18 residues. The CDR3 DNA follows: TGTGCCAGCAGTTGGGGCCCTCCTAGCGGGACAATCACAGATACGCAGTATTTT. Amino acids: CASSWGPPSGTITDTQYF.

V gene TRBV5-4 combines with J gene TRBJ2-5, with 8 nucleotides matching TRBD1. Germline assignment: CDR1 SGHNT and CDR2 YYREEE (reference sequence). Germline trimming cut 4 bases from V and 5 bases from J; bases unmatched to any gene: 13. There are 16 residues in the CDR3. The CDR3 region is CASSLRGQGIGETQYF. CDR3 nucleotide sequence: TGTGCCAGCAGCCTACGCGGACAGGGTATAGGGGAGACCCAGTACTTC.

The chain links TRBV4-2 to TRBJ2-1; TRBD2 matches at 10 bases. CDR1 and CDR2 (germline): LGHNA, YNFKEQ. The CDR3 is 17 residues long. V lost 0 bases to trimming and J lost 8 bases; unmatched junction nucleotides: 10. The CDR3 sequence is CASSQDSLTSGVDEQFF. Here the CDR3 DNA reads TGTGCCAGCAGCCAAGATAGTCTTACTAGCGGGGTCGATGAGCAGTTCTTC.

The V call is TRBV6-1, the J call TRBJ1-2; TRBD1 aligns across 9 bases. Germline values: CDR1 MNHNS, CDR2 SASEGT. Trimming removed 0 bases from V and 6 bases from J; junction bases left unmatched: 8. The CDR3 spans 16 residues. CDR3 nucleotides: TGTGCCAGCAGTGAAGCGCCGGGACAGGGCTCGAATGGCTACACCTTC. Its protein is CASSEAPGQGSNGYTF.

This sequence joins TRBV5-6 and TRBJ1-5; 9 bases are a match to TRBD1. The junction had 4 bases not matched to a gene; V was cut back by 0 bases and J by 6 bases. The CDR3 consists of 15 residues. Germline CDR1 and CDR2: SGHDT and YYEEEE. CDR3: CASSLGQGVTQPQHF. In DNA, the CDR3 is TGTGCCAGCAGCTTGGGACAGGGGGTAACTCAGCCCCAGCATTTT.

V is TRBV3-1 (or the pseudogene TRBV3-2) and J is TRBJ1-2; D perhaps matches TRBD1 (5 bases). The ends were cut back, 1 base at V and 4 bases at J, with 7 bases in the middle. The CDR3 is 13 residues long. Germline lookup yields CDR1 LGHDT and CDR2 YNNKEL (reference sequence). The CDR3 region is CASSQGQGYGYTF. The CDR3 nucleotides are TGTGCCAGCAGCCAAGGGCAGGGCTATGGCTACACCTTC.

The chain combines TRBV10-3 with TRBJ1-5; D is unclear. The germline V gene encodes CDR1 ENHRY and CDR2 SYGVKD. The CDR3 has 13 amino acids. Trimming shortened V by 6 bases and J by 4 bases, and 10 bases separated the two germline ends. The CDR3 protein is CAIRGGENQPQHF. In DNA form, the CDR3 reads TGTGCCATCAGGGGAGGAGAGAATCAGCCCCAGCATTTT.

The V and J genes are TRBV5-1 and TRBJ1-1, with 9 bases lining up with TRBD1. Germline CDR1 and CDR2: SGHRS and YFSETQ. Trimming removed 4 bases from V and 0 bases from J; junction bases left unmatched: 7. CDR3 size: 16 residues. In DNA, the CDR3 is TGCGCCAGCAGCATCGGACAGGGGCAGTTGAACACTGAAGCTTTCTTT. This encodes CASSIGQGQLNTEAFF.

This clone has a single count. The chain employs TRBV9 and TRBJ2-1; possible D gene TRBD1, 9 bases. CDR3 length: 19 residues. The V end lost 2 bases, the J end lost 0 bases, and 21 bases lay between the germline ends. CDR1 is SGDLS, CDR2 YYNGEE, per germline. The CDR3 protein is CASSVAPGTGTSSYNEQFF. For the CDR3, the DNA is TGTGCCAGCAGCGTGGCCCCCGGGACAGGGACTAGCTCCTACAATGAGCAGTTCTTC.

J is TRBJ1-1 and V is TRBV28; a weak D match, TRBD1 (6 bases). The CDR3 is 14 amino acids. The germline V gene encodes CDR1 MDHEN and CDR2 SYDVKM. The V end lost 3 bases, the J end lost 0 bases, and 8 bases lay between the germline ends. The chain's CDR3 is CASSFGQLNTEAFF. CDR3 sequence (DNA): TGTGCCAGCAGTTTTGGACAGCTGAACACTGAAGCTTTCTTT.

V usage is TRBV19 and J usage is TRBJ1-1, with no clear D. The CDR3 is made up of 14 amino acids. Between the trimmed V and J ends, which lost 5 bases and 14 bases, there was a span of 24 bases. Germline-derived CDR1 and CDR2 are LNHDA and SQIVND (reference sequence). Here the CDR3 DNA reads TGTGCCAGTAGTTCCACTTTCCCTTCAGGCCTTAGATTCTTT. Its protein product is CASSSTFPSGLRFF.

The J gene is TRBJ2-3, the V gene TRBV5-3; D possibly corresponds to TRBD2 (6 bases). TRBV5-3 is reported as an ORF; its role is uncertain. Trimming left V 4 bases short and J 6 bases short, with 21 bases between. This CDR3 spans 16 amino acids. The CDR3 DNA reads TGTGCCAGAAGCCCAAAGGGACTTCGTAAGGTGGATACGCAGTATTTT. Amino acids: CARSPKGLRKVDTQYF.

The sample holds a few counts of this clone. This chain links TRBV4-2 with TRBJ2-1; TRBD2 aligns across 9 bases. Germline V gene sequence: CDR1 LGHNA, CDR2 YNFKEQ. The CDR3 totals 14 residues. V dropped 3 bases and J dropped 9; count of bases not matched to a gene: 6. The CDR3 sequence: CASSQRTSAREQFF. Written as DNA, the CDR3 is TGTGCCAGCAGCCAGAGGACTAGCGCACGTGAGCAGTTCTTC.

This chain connects TRBV18 to TRBJ1-1; a weak D match, TRBD1 (5 bases). The length of the CDR3 is 13 residues. Trimming shortened V by 5 bases and J by 3 bases, and 10 bases separated the two germline ends. The germline CDR1 and CDR2 sequences are KGHSH and LQKENI. In DNA form, the CDR3 reads TGTGCCAGCTCATTGGGAGGGGACACTGAAGCTTTCTTT. This translates into CASSLGGDTEAFF. Full variable domain (rest looked up from reference TRBV18 and TRBJ1-1): NAGVMQNPRHLVRRRGQEARLRCSPMKGHSHVYWYRQLPEEGLKFMVYLQKENIIDESGMPKERFSAEFPKEGPSILRIQQVVRGDSAAYFCASSLGGDTEAFFGQGTRLTVV.

The chain links TRBV6-5 to TRBJ1-4, with D maybe TRBD1 (6 bases). V was pared by 6 bases and J by 4 bases, with 12 bases between. CDR1 and CDR2 (germline): MNHEY, SVGAGI. This CDR3 comprises 14 residues. The CDR3 sequence is CASRLRGNNEKLFF. The CDR3 bases are TGTGCCAGCAGGCTCAGGGGAAATAATGAAAAACTGTTTTTT.

The gene calls are TRBV28 and TRBJ2-7; TRBD1 aligns across 12 bases. The CDR3 loop spans 14 amino acids. Trimming at V came to 6 bases and at J to 6 bases, leaving 6 bases not matched to a gene. Germline CDR1 MDHEN, CDR2 SYDVKM. The CDR3: CASSSGTGGVEQYF. The CDR3 region has the DNA TGTGCCAGCAGCTCCGGGACAGGGGGCGTCGAGCAGTACTTC.

This clone has a handful of counts. The chain has TRBV5-1 and TRBJ1-2; 7 nucleotides agree with TRBD1. The V gene end was trimmed by 3 bases and the J gene end by 6 bases; junction bases not matched to a gene: 14. The CDR3 extends over 16 amino acids. The germline V gene encodes CDR1 SGHRS and CDR2 YFSETQ. CDR3 bases: TGCGCCAGCAGCTCCCCATTCCGACAGGGAGGCAATGGCTACACCTTC. It translates to CASSSPFRQGGNGYTF.

V and J are TRBV12-3 or TRBV12-4 and TRBJ1-2; 7 bases line up with TRBD1. V gave up 7 bases and J gave up 8 bases; unmatched junction bases: 10. This CDR3 comprises 13 residues. CDR3 sequence reads: CASTSLRGHGYTF. CDR3 DNA: TGTGCCAGCACCTCCTTAAGGGGGCACGGCTACACCTTC.

The rearrangement joins TRBV11-2 to TRBJ1-3; D not resolved. Germline lookup yields CDR1 SGHAT and CDR2 FQNNGV. The CDR3 has 14 amino acids. The V end lost 2 bases, the J end lost 4 bases, and 9 bases lay between the germline ends. Written as DNA, the CDR3 is TGTGCCAGCAGCTTAACCCCGCTAGGAAACACCATATATTTT. As protein: CASSLTPLGNTIYF. Full variable domain (rest looked up from reference TRBV11-2 and TRBJ1-3): EAGVAQSPRYKIIEKRQSVAFWCNPISGHATLYWYQQILGQGPKLLIQFQNNGVVDDSQLPKDRFSAERLKGVDSTLKIQPAKLEDSAVYLCASSLTPLGNTIYFGEGSWLTVV.

This clone occurred once. The V call is TRBV28, the J call TRBJ1-5; D remains ambiguous. The CDR3 runs 15 residues. Germline loops: CDR1 MDHEN, CDR2 SYDVKM. V dropped 3 bases and J dropped 0 bases, with 9 bases sitting between them. CDR3 nucleotide sequence: TGTGCCAGCAGTTTGCGCGGGCTTAGCAATCAGCCCCAGCATTTT. The encoded protein is CASSLRGLSNQPQHF.

The V gene is TRBV5-1, the J gene TRBJ2-1; D call uncertain. V was clipped by 0 bases and J by 2 bases, with 9 bases between them. This CDR3 spans 15 amino acids. In germline, CDR1 is SGHRS, CDR2 YFSETQ. The CDR3: CASSLDNQAYNEQFF. CDR3 coding DNA: TGCGCCAGCAGCTTGGACAACCAAGCCTACAATGAGCAGTTCTTC.

The chain recombines TRBV13 with TRBJ1-1, with 10 positions matching TRBD1. This CDR3 has 14 amino acids. From germline, CDR1 is PRHDT and CDR2 FYEKMQ (reference sequence). J was trimmed by 4 bases and V by 6 bases; bases with no gene match: 5. CDR3 sequence: CASRLDRGVTEAFF. As DNA, the CDR3 is TGTGCCAGCAGGTTGGACAGGGGGGTCACTGAAGCTTTCTTT.

The rearrangement uses TRBV7-2 and TRBJ1-1, with D uncertain. Germline CDR1 is SGHTA and CDR2 is FQGNSA. V lost 1 base and J 6 bases, leaving 15 bases between the germline ends. CDR3 size: 15 residues. The CDR3 loop is CASSLELTGIPEAFF. CDR3 bases: TGTGCCAGCAGCTTAGAGCTTACGGGGATCCCTGAAGCTTTCTTT.